The 16 T cell receptor beta chains below were found in one sample sequenced in a study of T cell clones after liver transplantation. Here immunoSEQ multiplex PCR was the method, and the copy in TCRdb shows in-frame clones only, minus some. The sample consists of 75,000 to 95,000 clones, roughly 84% of them appearing once. This material consisted of CD4+ T cells from blood, taken roughly 50 months after liver transplant. These receptors all stem from a human patient who received a liver transplant. Some T cells may have come from the graft donor.

The chain combines TRBV18 with TRBJ2-7; no definite D call. Germline CDR1 is KGHSH and CDR2 is LQKENI. CDR3 length equals 13 residues. The V end was cut by 2 bases, the J end by 4 bases, with 9 bases between. CDR3 nucleotide sequence: TGTGCCAGCTCACCAGCCCCAGCGTACGAGCAGTACTTC. Its translation: CASSPAPAYEQYF.

This clone showed up just once. CDR3 residues: CASSTGLAGVYTDTQYF. CDR3 in DNA: TGTGCCAGCAGCACGGGACTAGCGGGGGTCTACACAGATACGCAGTATTTT. The chain recombines TRBV11-2 with TRBJ2-3; 14 positions match TRBD2. Germline V gene lookup returns CDR1 SGHAT and CDR2 FQNNGV. There are 17 residues in the CDR3. V trimming: 5 bases; J trimming: 2 bases; junction bases outside the gene matches: 6.

This chain connects TRBV18 to TRBJ1-2; 10 bases are shared with TRBD1. V shed 3 bases and J 6 bases; nucleotides not matched to a gene: 10. Germline lookup yields CDR1 KGHSH and CDR2 LQKENI. The CDR3 totals 16 residues. The CDR3 is CASSPRTPGQGHGYTF. CDR3 DNA: TGTGCCAGCTCACCTCGAACCCCGGGACAGGGGCATGGCTACACCTTC. The variable domain in full, with the rest retrieved from reference TRBV18 and TRBJ1-2, is NAGVMQNPRHLVRRRGQEARLRCSPMKGHSHVYWYRQLPEEGLKFMVYLQKENIIDESGMPKERFSAEFPKEGPSILRIQQVVRGDSAAYFCASSPRTPGQGHGYTFGSGTRLTVV.

The V gene is TRBV11-2, the J gene TRBJ2-1; D could derive from TRBD1 or TRBD2 (5 bases each). The V end was cut by 5 bases, the J end by 6 bases, with 17 bases between. The germline V gene encodes CDR1 SGHAT and CDR2 FQNNGV. The CDR3 runs to 15 residues. The CDR3 DNA is TGTGCCAGCAGCAACGGGGCCCTGAGGGCCAATGAGCAGTTCTTC. Translated, it gives CASSNGALRANEQFF.

The chain employs TRBV6-5 and TRBJ1-5, with D uncertain. Looked up from germline, CDR1 is MNHEY and CDR2 is SVGAGI. The CDR3 has 15 residues. V was shortened by 7 bases and J by 7 bases, with 20 bases between the two germline ends. CDR3 residues: CASKRGPEGRQPQHF. The DNA for the CDR3 is TGTGCCAGCAAAAGAGGTCCGGAGGGTCGGCAGCCCCAGCATTTT.

V usage is TRBV7-3 and J usage is TRBJ2-1; 9 bases align to TRBD2. The germline V gene has CDR1 SGHTA and CDR2 FQGTGA. The CDR3 is 14 residues long. The trim removed 3 bases at V and 9 bases at J, leaving 6 bases unmatched. CDR3 protein: CASSLLAGVGEQFF. As DNA, the CDR3 is TGTGCCAGCAGCTTGTTAGCGGGAGTGGGTGAGCAGTTCTTC.

This clone was seen more than once but under ten times. The rearrangement uses TRBV7-6 and TRBJ2-5; perhaps TRBD2 as D (6 bases). The CDR3 totals 15 residues. Germline values: CDR1 SGHVS, CDR2 FNYEAQ. Trimming pared 3 bases from V and 5 bases from J, leaving 16 bases between. CDR3 region: CASSLRDSWLETQYF. CDR3 sequence (DNA): TGTGCCAGCAGCTTGAGGGACTCCTGGCTTGAGACCCAGTACTTC.

This chain joins TRBV28 and TRBJ2-1; D uncertain. CDR3 size: 16 residues. Germline V gene data show CDR1 as MDHEN and CDR2 as SYDVKM. V was shortened by 5 bases and J by 7 bases, with 21 bases between the two germline ends. CDR3 protein: CASSNLGSQDWNEQFF. The DNA of the CDR3 is TGTGCCAGCAGTAATTTAGGCAGTCAAGATTGGAATGAGCAGTTCTTC. Filled out from reference TRBV28 and TRBJ2-1, the complete variable domain reads DVKVTQSSRYLVKRTGEKVFLECVQDMDHENMFWYRQDPGLGLRLIYFSYDVKMKEKGDIPEGYSVSREKKERFSLILESASTNQTSMYLCASSNLGSQDWNEQFFGPGTRLTVL.

The chain has TRBV30 and TRBJ1-4, with 7 bases lining up with TRBD1. Germline CDR1 is GTSNPN and CDR2 is SVGIG (reference sequence). There are 13 residues in the CDR3. The trim removed 4 bases at V and 7 bases at J, leaving 6 bases unmatched. The CDR3 nucleotides read TGTGCCTGGATTCCAGGGGGAGGTGAAAAACTGTTTTTT. Its protein is CAWIPGGGEKLFF. The variable domain in full, with the rest retrieved from reference TRBV30 and TRBJ1-4, is SQTIHQWPATLVQPVGSPLSLECTVEGTSNPNLYWYRQAAGRGLQLLFYSVGIGQISSEVPQNLSASRPQDRQFILSSKKLLLSDSGFYLCAWIPGGGEKLFFGSGTQLSVL.

The genes are TRBV11-1 and TRBJ2-6, with D possibly matching TRBD1 (5 bases). The CDR3 extends over 17 amino acids. The V end lost 5 bases, the J end lost 0 bases, and 14 bases lay between the germline ends. Germline V gene lookup returns CDR1 SGHAT and CDR2 FQDESV (reference sequence). CDR3 amino acids: CASSAVYRSSGANVLTF. CDR3 nucleotides: TGTGCCAGCAGCGCCGTTTACAGGAGCTCTGGGGCCAACGTCCTGACTTTC.

The chain recombines TRBV21-1 with TRBJ2-7; the table's D call, TRBD1, was not checked against the DNA. TRBV21-1 is a pseudogene segment. This CDR3 is 14 amino acids long. CDR3 bases: TGTGCCAGCAGGACAGGGGTTCGAACCTACGAGCAGTACTTC. It yields the protein CASRTGVRTYEQYF.

This clone appeared a few times. V is TRBV5-6 and J is TRBJ1-4; TRBD1 is a possible D gene (5 bases). Trimming stripped 4 bases from V and 5 bases from J, with 15 bases between. The CDR3 covers 15 residues. Germline V gives CDR1 SGHDT, CDR2 YYEEEE. The CDR3 reads CASSSIRDRNEKLFF. The CDR3 bases are TGTGCCAGCAGCAGTATCAGGGACCGGAATGAAAAACTGTTTTTT.

The chain carries TRBV5-1 and TRBJ2-5; TRBD2 agrees at 10 bases. The CDR3 runs to 16 residues. Germline V gene lookup returns CDR1 SGHRS and CDR2 YFSETQ. Unmatched junction bases numbered 3, after V lost 0 bases and J lost 1 base. The CDR3 spells CASSLGIAGGQETQYF. In DNA, the CDR3 is TGCGCCAGCAGCTTGGGTATAGCGGGGGGCCAAGAGACCCAGTACTTC.

V and J are TRBV18 and TRBJ1-2; unclear D gene. Germline CDR1 and CDR2: KGHSH and LQKENI. V was trimmed by 1 base and J by 7 bases, leaving 7 bases between them. This CDR3 spans 12 amino acids. CDR3 coding DNA: TGTGCCAGCTCACCACAGGACGGTGGCTACACCTTC. It specifies CASSPQDGGYTF.

The chain links TRBV4-2 to TRBJ2-1; 7 positions agree with TRBD2. This CDR3 is 17 amino acids long. Trimming cost V 0 bases and J 0 bases; bases outside gene matches: 5. Germline loops: CDR1 LGHNA, CDR2 YNFKEQ. Here the CDR3 reads CASSQDGLAASYNEQFF. CDR3 coding DNA: TGTGCCAGCAGCCAAGATGGGCTAGCGGCCTCCTACAATGAGCAGTTCTTC.

The chain recombines TRBV10-3 with TRBJ2-1, with TRBD2 as a possible D gene (5 bases). Trimming removed 7 bases from V and 4 bases from J, with 20 bases in between. CDR1 and CDR2 from the germline V gene are ENHRY and SYGVKD. This CDR3 spans 16 amino acids. The CDR3 DNA is TGTGCCATCACCGGACGGGCAGCGGCCGGATACAATGAGCAGTTCTTC. It yields the protein CAITGRAAAGYNEQFF.